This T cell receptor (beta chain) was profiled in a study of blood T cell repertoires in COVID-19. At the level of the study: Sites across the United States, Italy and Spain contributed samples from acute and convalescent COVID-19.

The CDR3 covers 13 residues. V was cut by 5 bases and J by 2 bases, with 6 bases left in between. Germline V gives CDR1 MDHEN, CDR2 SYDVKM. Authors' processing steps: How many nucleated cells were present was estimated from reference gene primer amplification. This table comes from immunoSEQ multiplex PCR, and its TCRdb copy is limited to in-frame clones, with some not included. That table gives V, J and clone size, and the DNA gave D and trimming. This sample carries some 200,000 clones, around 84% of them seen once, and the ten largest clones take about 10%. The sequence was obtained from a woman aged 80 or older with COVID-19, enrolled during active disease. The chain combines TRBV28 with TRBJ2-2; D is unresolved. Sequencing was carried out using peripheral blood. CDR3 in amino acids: CASSTLNTGELFF. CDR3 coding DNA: TGTGCCAGCAGTACTTTAAACACCGGGGAGCTGTTTTTT.